A selection of T cell receptor beta chains follows, all from one sample in a study of graft-versus-host responses after intestinal transplantation. Generated by immunoSEQ multiplex PCR, the TCRdb table keeps only in-frame clones and is missing some. The repertoire holds 88,000 or so clones, almost 90% seen once, with around 0.1% in the top ten. The antigens of these receptors remain unknown. The sample consisted of unstimulated CD4+ T cells sorted from spleen or lymph node cells, taken before intestinal transplant. These receptors originate from a human donor who received an intestinal transplant. CDR3s include the opening cysteine and the closing phenylalanine or tryptophan. The D gene is left open where the match is weak. Clone size, where shown, is once, few, many, or a class for clones that have expanded.

-	TRBJ2-3	TRBV5-1	-	CASSLGGGTDTQYF	TGCGCCAGCAGCTTGGGGGGAGGCACAGATACGCAGTATTTT
-	TRBJ2-5	TRBV15	-	CATSRVYQETQYF	TGTGCCACCAGCAGAGTCTACCAAGAGACCCAGTACTTC
-	TRBJ1-2	TRBV5-4	TRBD1	CASSFWDRVNYGYTF	TGTGCCAGCAGCTTTTGGGACAGGGTCAACTATGGCTACACCTTC
-	TRBJ2-7	TRBV7-9	-	CASSRRGQNYEQYF	TGTGCCAGCAGCCGACGAGGACAGAACTACGAGCAGTACTTC
-	TRBJ1-4	TRBV6-5	-	CASSYSQGEKLFF	TGTGCCAGCAGTTACTCTCAGGGTGAAAAACTGTTTTTT
-	TRBJ2-3	TRBV5-1	TRBD2	CASSLLAGGSTDTQYF	TGCGCCAGCAGCCTCTTAGCGGGGGGGAGCACAGATACGCAGTATTTT
-	TRBJ2-7	TRBV19	TRBD2	CASSPLAGAAYEQYF	TGTGCCAGTAGTCCCCTAGCGGGGGCCGCCTACGAGCAGTACTTC
-	TRBJ2-1	TRBV4-1	TRBD2	CASSHVGGGSYNEQFF	TGCGCCAGCAGCCACGTGGGCGGGGGGTCTTACAATGAGCAGTTCTTC
-	TRBJ2-7	TRBV21-1	-	CASSKGQEDYEQYF	TGTGCCAGCAGCAAAGGACAGGAGGACTACGAGCAGTACTTC
-	TRBJ2-7	TRBV5-6	-	CASSPQGILWEQYF	TGTGCCAGCAGCCCCCAGGGGATCCTCTGGGAGCAGTACTTC
-	TRBJ2-3	TRBV5-1	TRBD1	CASSPGGTGGTDTQYF	TGCGCCAGCAGCCCTGGGGGAACAGGGGGTACAGATACGCAGTATTTT
-	TRBJ1-6	TRBV27	-	CASSLSAGPAGTLHF	TGTGCCAGCAGTTTATCGGCAGGGCCGGCCGGCACCCTCCACTTT
-	TRBJ1-6	TRBV6-1	-	CASSVPQGVNSPLHF	TGTGCCAGCAGTGTACCTCAGGGCGTCAATTCACCCCTCCACTTT
-	TRBJ2-7	TRBV7-6	TRBD1	CASSSDRASYEQYF	TGTGCCAGCAGCTCAGACAGGGCCTCCTACGAGCAGTACTTC
-	TRBJ2-3	TRBV5-8	-	CASRIGAAGATDTQYF	TGTGCCAGCCGAATAGGGGCGGCAGGGGCCACAGATACGCAGTATTTT
-	TRBJ1-2	TRBV10-3	TRBD1	CAISGGTGGNNYGYTF	TGTGCCATCAGTGGCGGGACAGGCGGGAATAACTATGGCTACACCTTC
-	TRBJ1-2	TRBV7-2	TRBD1	CASSSDRARGYTF	TGTGCCAGCAGCTCGGACAGGGCGAGGGGCTACACCTTC
-	TRBJ1-4	TRBV27	TRBD1	CASSSQGGGSEKLFF	TGTGCCAGCAGTTCACAGGGGGGAGGTAGTGAAAAACTGTTTTTT
few	TRBJ1-4	TRBV5-1	-	CGGEREDNEKLFF	TGCGGCGGGGAGAGGGAAGATAATGAAAAACTGTTTTTT
-	TRBJ2-1	TRBV7-7	TRBD2	CASSPTPGLAGNEQFF	TGTGCTAGCAGCCCAACTCCGGGACTAGCTGGTAATGAGCAGTTCTTC
-	TRBJ2-7	TRBV15	TRBD1	CATSRGQGAYEQYF	TGTGCCACCAGCAGAGGACAGGGGGCTTACGAGCAGTACTTC
-	TRBJ1-2	TRBV6-5	TRBD1	CASSYSYRGYGYTF	TGTGCCAGCAGTTACTCGTACAGGGGCTATGGCTACACCTTC
-	TRBJ1-1	TRBV5-1	-	CASSLVAGPEAFF	TGCGCCAGCAGCTTGGTGGCAGGGCCAGAAGCTTTCTTT
-	TRBJ2-3	TRBV27	TRBD2	CASSFLTSGGAGDTQYF	TGTGCCAGCAGTTTCCTGACTAGCGGGGGGGCAGGAGATACGCAGTATTTT
-	TRBJ1-6	TRBV5-4	TRBD1	CASRRGTDSPLHF	TGTGCCAGCCGCAGGGGGACCGATTCACCCCTCCACTTT
-	TRBJ2-7	TRBV5-1	-	CASSLGLLYYEQYF	TGCGCCAGCAGCTTGGGACTACTCTACTACGAGCAGTACTTC
-	TRBJ2-2	TRBV4-1	TRBD2	CASSQVMLADTGELFF	TGCGCCAGCAGCCAAGTGATGCTAGCGGATACCGGGGAGCTGTTTTTT